One and the same sample provided the 13 T cell receptor beta chains below, sequenced in a study of shared clonotypes between healthy human individuals. Sequenced by immunoSEQ multiplex PCR; TCRdb stores in-frame clones only, minus some. Of under 750,000 clones listed, 72% were seen once; the top ten hold approximately 1.7%. The sample was memory CD4+ T cells sorted from blood. Indicated subset: CD45RA-negative fraction. These receptors were obtained from a woman aged 25 to 39 in good health.

The chain recombines TRBV18 with TRBJ2-3, with D hard to call. Germline CDR1 and CDR2: KGHSH and LQKENI. CDR3 length equals 14 residues. The ends were cut back, 8 bases at V and 0 bases at J, with 12 bases in the middle. The CDR3 region is CASATHSSTDTQYF. CDR3 bases: TGTGCCAGCGCAACCCACAGTAGCACAGATACGCAGTATTTT.

The genes are TRBV5-1 and TRBJ2-7; 9 bases fit TRBD2. Unmatched junction bases numbered 9, after V lost 0 bases and J lost 2 bases. This CDR3 region has 17 residues. In germline, CDR1 is SGHRS, CDR2 YFSETQ. This CDR3 is CASSLGFGAGGTYEQYF. The CDR3 region has the DNA TGCGCCAGCAGCTTGGGGTTTGGGGCGGGAGGGACCTACGAGCAGTACTTC.

The J gene is TRBJ1-2, the V gene TRBV15; D unresolved. V lost 3 bases and J 3 bases, leaving 5 bases between the germline ends. Per the germline V gene, CDR1 is LNHNV and CDR2 is YYDKDF (reference sequence). The CDR3 is 12 amino acids. Here the CDR3 DNA reads TGTGCCACCAGCAGTGATGACTATGGCTACACCTTC. Translating gives CATSSDDYGYTF.

As regards this clone: Other DNA sequences from this sample encode an identical CDR3 as well. This chain uses TRBV7-9 with TRBJ1-5; D not resolved. Germline CDR1 reads SEHNR; CDR2 reads FQNEAQ (reference sequence). The germline V and J ends were trimmed by 0 bases and 0 bases, with 9 bases remaining between them. This CDR3 spans 16 amino acids. The CDR3, as DNA: TGTGCCAGCAGCTTAGCATCGGGATCTAGCAATCAGCCCCAGCATTTT. This sequence encodes CASSLASGSSNQPQHF.

The table lists this clone with many counts. The rearrangement joins TRBV7-2 to TRBJ2-3; no clear D gene. The V end was cut by 4 bases, the J end by 0 bases, with 5 bases between. The CDR3 loop spans 13 amino acids. Germline CDR1 SGHTA, CDR2 FQGNSA. The CDR3 bases are TGTGCCAGCAGCTACGACAGCACAGATACGCAGTATTTT. Protein: CASSYDSTDTQYF. The full variable domain, rest sourced from reference TRBV7-2 and TRBJ2-3, is GAGVSQSPSNKVTEKGKDVELRCDPISGHTALYWYRQSLGQGLEFLIYFQGNSAPDKSGLPSDRFSAERTGGSVSTLTIQRTQQEDSAVYLCASSYDSTDTQYFGPGTRLTVL.

This clone was recorded a few times. The genes are TRBV5-4 and TRBJ2-7, with D uncertain. This CDR3 has 14 amino acids. V lost 2 bases and J 10 bases, leaving 19 bases between the germline ends. The germline CDR1 and CDR2 sequences are SGHNT and YYREEE (reference sequence). CDR3 coding DNA: TGTGCCAGCAGCTTCCCGGGCTACGACCCCCTACAGTACTTC. Translation gives CASSFPGYDPLQYF.

The chain joins TRBV28 to TRBJ2-7, with 11 bases matching TRBD1. The V segment lost 6 bases and the J segment 1 base; nucleotides outside the gene matches: 2. The CDR3 loop spans 14 amino acids. Germline V CDR1 and CDR2: MDHEN, SYDVKM. The CDR3 spells CASRGQGVSYEQYF. CDR3 DNA sequence: TGTGCCAGCAGGGGACAGGGGGTATCCTACGAGCAGTACTTC.

The chain has TRBV4-2 and TRBJ2-5, with D possibly being TRBD1 (7 bases). The germline gives CDR1 LGHNA, CDR2 YNFKEQ. This CDR3 is 16 amino acids long. Trimming pared 0 bases from V and 5 bases from J, leaving 16 bases between. Here the CDR3 reads CASSQDFGGGWETQYF. CDR3 in DNA: TGTGCCAGCAGCCAAGATTTTGGAGGGGGCTGGGAGACCCAGTACTTC.

The chain combines TRBV4-1 with TRBJ2-7; weak D call: TRBD2 (5 bases). This CDR3 has 16 amino acids. The germline V and J ends were trimmed by 0 bases and 0 bases, with 12 bases remaining between them. CDR1 MGHRA and CDR2 YSYEKL come from the germline V gene. CDR3 DNA: TGCGCCAGCAGCCAAGATCTAGCTGATGGCTCCTACGAGCAGTACTTC. Its protein is CASSQDLADGSYEQYF.

CDR3 residues: CASKQGLSSYEQYF. Written as DNA, the CDR3 is TGTGCCAGTAAACAGGGCCTAAGCTCCTACGAGCAGTACTTC. V and J are TRBV2 and TRBJ2-7; possibly TRBD1 for D (6 bases). This CDR3 contains 14 residues. Trimming cost V 9 bases and J 0 bases, with 15 bases left between them. CDR1 is SNHLY, CDR2 FYNNEI, per germline.

J is TRBJ2-7 and V is TRBV5-5; the match to TRBD2 covers 11 bases. Germline assignment: CDR1 SGHKS and CDR2 YYEKEE (reference sequence). CDR3 length: 15 amino acids. Unmatched junction bases numbered 4, after V lost 3 bases and J lost 2 bases. CDR3 residues: CASSSTSGIAYEQYF. The DNA for the CDR3 is TGTGCCAGCAGCTCGACTAGCGGGATTGCCTACGAGCAGTACTTC.

The chain links TRBV5-1 to TRBJ1-4; no clear D gene. With 0 bases removed from V and 0 bases from J, the gap between germline ends came to 9 bases. The CDR3 runs 16 residues. Germline V gene sequence: CDR1 SGHRS, CDR2 YFSETQ. CDR3 sequence: CASSLVSAATNEKLFF. The DNA for the CDR3 is TGCGCCAGCAGCTTGGTTTCAGCTGCAACTAATGAAAAACTGTTTTTT.

V is TRBV5-1 and J is TRBJ2-1, with TRBD1 matching 7 bases. The germline V gene encodes CDR1 SGHRS and CDR2 YFSETQ. J lost 3 bases, V lost 4 bases, and 7 bases had no gene match. The CDR3 is 15 amino acids. In DNA, the CDR3 is TGCGCCAGCAGCCCGATACAGGGGTTCTACAATGAGCAGTTCTTC. This encodes CASSPIQGFYNEQFF.